The clone carrying this T cell receptor beta chain was observed a handful of times. Its antigen is as yet unknown. TCRdb passed the 5' RACE reads through MiXCR, listing each CDR3 protein once. Counted here are around 450,000 distinct CDR3 sequences, over 15% occurring once; the ten biggest clones make up around 8%. The data belong to a study of T-cell memory formation after mild COVID-19. Study outcomes and limitations: CD4+ contracting clones lay mainly in CM and EM, CD8+ ones in EMRA. Some clones that responded were present in memory (sampled pre-infection), which suggests cross-reactive memory joined. Confirmation of SARS-CoV-2 specificity was lacking for second-wave clones peaking day 37. Later expanders leaned toward CD4+, whereas clones contracting from day 15 to 85 were balanced CD4/CD8.

CDR1 is MNHEY, CDR2 SVGAGI, per germline. After removal of 11 bases from V and 7 bases from J, the junction contained 7 bases not matched to a gene. This CDR3 contains 13 residues. The genes are TRBV6-5 and TRBJ1-6; 8 nucleotides agree with TRBD1. The clonotype comes from an adult woman who had mild COVID-19 (a few samples of this study predate the infection). Cell type and time point are not known. Material: PBMCs or a T cell subset sorted from them (not recorded which). In DNA, the CDR3 is TGTGCCCACGCGGACAGGGAGAATTCACCCCTCCACTTT. Translation: CAHADRENSPLHF.